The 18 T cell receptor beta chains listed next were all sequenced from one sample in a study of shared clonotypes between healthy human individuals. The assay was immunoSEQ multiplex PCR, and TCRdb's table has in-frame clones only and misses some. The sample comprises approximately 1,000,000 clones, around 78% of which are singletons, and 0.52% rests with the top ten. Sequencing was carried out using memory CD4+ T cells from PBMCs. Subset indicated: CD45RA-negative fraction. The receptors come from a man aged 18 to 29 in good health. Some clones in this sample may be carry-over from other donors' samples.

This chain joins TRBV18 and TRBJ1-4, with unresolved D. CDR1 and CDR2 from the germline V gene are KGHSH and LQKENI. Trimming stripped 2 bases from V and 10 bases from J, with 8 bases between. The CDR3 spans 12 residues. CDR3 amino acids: CASSPEVVKLFF. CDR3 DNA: TGTGCCAGCTCACCAGAAGTCGTAAAACTGTTTTTT.

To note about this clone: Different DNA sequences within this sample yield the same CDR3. The CDR3 DNA follows: TGCAGTGTTAGACAGGGAGGGGAGACCCAGTACTTC. Translation gives CSVRQGGETQYF. The chain links TRBV29-1 to TRBJ2-5; tentatively, D is TRBD1 or TRBD2 (7 bases each). Per the germline V gene, CDR1 is SQVTM and CDR2 is ANQGSEA. This CDR3 is 12 amino acids long.

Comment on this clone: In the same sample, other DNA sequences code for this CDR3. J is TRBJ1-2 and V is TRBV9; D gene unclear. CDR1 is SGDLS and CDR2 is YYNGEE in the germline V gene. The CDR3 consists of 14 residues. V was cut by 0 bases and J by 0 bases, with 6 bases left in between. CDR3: CASSVVPANYGYTF. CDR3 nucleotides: TGTGCCAGCAGCGTAGTACCCGCTAACTATGGCTACACCTTC. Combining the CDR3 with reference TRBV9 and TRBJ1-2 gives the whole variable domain DSGVTQTPKHLITATGQRVTLRCSPRSGDLSVYWYQQSLDQGLQFLIQYYNGEERAKGNILERFSAQQFPDLHSELNLSSLELGDSALYFCASSVVPANYGYTFGSGTRLTVV.

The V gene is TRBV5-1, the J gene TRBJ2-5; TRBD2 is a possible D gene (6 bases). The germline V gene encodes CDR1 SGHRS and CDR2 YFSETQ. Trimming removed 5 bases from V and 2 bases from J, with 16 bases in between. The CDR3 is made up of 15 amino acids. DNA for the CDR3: TGCGCCAGCAGTATCAGTCCGGGAGTTCAAGAGACCCAGTACTTC. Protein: CASSISPGVQETQYF.

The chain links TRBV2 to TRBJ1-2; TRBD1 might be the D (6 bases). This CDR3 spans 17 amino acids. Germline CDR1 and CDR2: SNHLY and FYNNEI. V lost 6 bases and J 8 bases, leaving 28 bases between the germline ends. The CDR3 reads CASSEIRARRGLEGYTF. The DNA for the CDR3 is TGTGCCAGCAGCGAGATTAGGGCTAGGCGGGGGCTAGAGGGCTACACCTTC.

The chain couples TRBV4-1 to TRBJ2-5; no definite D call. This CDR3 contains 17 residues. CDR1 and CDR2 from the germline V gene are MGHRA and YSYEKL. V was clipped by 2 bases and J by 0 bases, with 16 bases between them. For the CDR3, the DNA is TGCGCCAGCAGCCAATCCCCGGATGTTGCTAACCAAGAGACCCAGTACTTC. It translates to CASSQSPDVANQETQYF.

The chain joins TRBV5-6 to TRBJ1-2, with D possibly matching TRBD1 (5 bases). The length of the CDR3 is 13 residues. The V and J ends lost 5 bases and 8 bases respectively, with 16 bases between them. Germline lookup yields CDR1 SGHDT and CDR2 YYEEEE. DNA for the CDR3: TGTGCCAGCAGATCCGGGACCTATGGGGGCTACACCTTC. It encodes CASRSGTYGGYTF.

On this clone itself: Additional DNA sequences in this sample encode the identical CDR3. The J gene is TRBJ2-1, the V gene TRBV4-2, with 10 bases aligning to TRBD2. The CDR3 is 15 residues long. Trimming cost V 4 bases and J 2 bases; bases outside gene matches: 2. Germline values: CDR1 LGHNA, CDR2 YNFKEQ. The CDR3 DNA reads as TGTGCCAGCAGCCCAGGACTAGCGGCCTACAATGAGCAGTTCTTC. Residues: CASSPGLAAYNEQFF.

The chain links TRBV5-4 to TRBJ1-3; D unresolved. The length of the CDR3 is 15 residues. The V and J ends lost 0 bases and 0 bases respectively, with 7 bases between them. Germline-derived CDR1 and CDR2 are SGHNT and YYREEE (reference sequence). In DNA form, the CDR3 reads TGTGCCAGCAGCTTGGCCGGTGACTCTGGAAACACCATATATTTT. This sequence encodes CASSLAGDSGNTIYF.

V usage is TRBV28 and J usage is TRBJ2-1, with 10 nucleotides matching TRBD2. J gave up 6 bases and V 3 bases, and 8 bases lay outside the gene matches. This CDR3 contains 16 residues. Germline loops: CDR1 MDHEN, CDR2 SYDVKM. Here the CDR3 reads CASSFPAGGHGNEQFF. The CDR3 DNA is TGTGCCAGCAGTTTCCCAGCGGGAGGGCACGGCAATGAGCAGTTCTTC.

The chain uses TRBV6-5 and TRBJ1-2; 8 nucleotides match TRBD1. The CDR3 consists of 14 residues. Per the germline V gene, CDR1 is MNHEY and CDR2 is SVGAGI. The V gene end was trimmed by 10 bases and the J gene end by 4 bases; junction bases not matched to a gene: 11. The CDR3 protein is CATDLRQGTYGYTF. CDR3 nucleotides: TGTGCCACCGACCTTAGACAGGGGACCTATGGCTACACCTTC.

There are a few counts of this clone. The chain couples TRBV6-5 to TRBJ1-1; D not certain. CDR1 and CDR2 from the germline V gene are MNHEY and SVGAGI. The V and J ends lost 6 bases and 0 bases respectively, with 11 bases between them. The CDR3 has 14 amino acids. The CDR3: CASRPPLLNTEAFF. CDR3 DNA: TGTGCCAGCAGGCCACCCTTACTGAACACTGAAGCTTTCTTT.

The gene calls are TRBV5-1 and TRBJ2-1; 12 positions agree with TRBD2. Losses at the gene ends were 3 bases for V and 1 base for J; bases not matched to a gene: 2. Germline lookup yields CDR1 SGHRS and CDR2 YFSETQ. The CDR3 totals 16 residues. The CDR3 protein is CASSSGTSGSYNEQFF. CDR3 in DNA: TGCGCCAGCAGCTCCGGGACTAGCGGGTCCTACAATGAGCAGTTCTTC.

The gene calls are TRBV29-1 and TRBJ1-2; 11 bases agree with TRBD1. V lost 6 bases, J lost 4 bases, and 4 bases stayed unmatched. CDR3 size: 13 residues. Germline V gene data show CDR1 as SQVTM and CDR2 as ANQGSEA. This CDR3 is CSVGGTGGYGYTF. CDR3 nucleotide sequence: TGCAGCGTGGGCGGGACAGGGGGCTATGGCTACACCTTC.

The CDR3 loop is CASSPGQGLREQYF. The CDR3 coding sequence is TGTGCCAGCAGTCCAGGACAGGGGTTGAGGGAGCAGTACTTC. The V gene is TRBV28, the J gene TRBJ2-7; 9 nucleotides align to TRBD1. Trimming at V came to 5 bases and at J to 7 bases, leaving 9 bases not matched to a gene. CDR1 and CDR2 from the germline V gene are MDHEN and SYDVKM. There are 14 residues in the CDR3. Full variable domain (remainder filled in from reference TRBV28 and TRBJ2-7): DVKVTQSSRYLVKRTGEKVFLECVQDMDHENMFWYRQDPGLGLRLIYFSYDVKMKEKGDIPEGYSVSREKKERFSLILESASTNQTSMYLCASSPGQGLREQYFGPGTRLTVT.

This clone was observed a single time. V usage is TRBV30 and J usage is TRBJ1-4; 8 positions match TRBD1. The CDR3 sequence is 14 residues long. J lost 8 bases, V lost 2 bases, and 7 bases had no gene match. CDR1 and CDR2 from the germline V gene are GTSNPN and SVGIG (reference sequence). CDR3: CAWSPGQGGEKLFF. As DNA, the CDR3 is TGTGCCTGGAGTCCAGGACAGGGTGGCGAAAAACTGTTTTTT. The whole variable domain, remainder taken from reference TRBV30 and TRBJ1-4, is SQTIHQWPATLVQPVGSPLSLECTVEGTSNPNLYWYRQAAGRGLQLLFYSVGIGQISSEVPQNLSASRPQDRQFILSSKKLLLSDSGFYLCAWSPGQGGEKLFFGSGTQLSVL.

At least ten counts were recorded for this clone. This CDR3 reads CSARQGANTGELFF. CDR3 nucleotide sequence: TGCAGCGCAAGACAGGGGGCCAACACCGGGGAGCTGTTTTTT. The chain recombines TRBV29-1 with TRBJ2-2, with 10 nucleotides matching TRBD1. The junction had 4 bases not matched to a gene; V was cut back by 7 bases and J by 2 bases. CDR1 SQVTM and CDR2 ANQGSEA come from the germline V gene. The CDR3 consists of 14 residues.

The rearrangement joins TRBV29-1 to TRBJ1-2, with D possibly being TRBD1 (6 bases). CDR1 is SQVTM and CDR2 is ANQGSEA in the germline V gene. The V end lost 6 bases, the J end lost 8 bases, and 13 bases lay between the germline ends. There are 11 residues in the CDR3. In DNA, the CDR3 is TGCAGCGTCGAGGACAGTTGGGGCTACACCTTC. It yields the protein CSVEDSWGYTF.